This TCR beta chain was documented in a study of CD8+CD57+ T cells in acquired aplastic anemia. Study background: Sorted CD4+ and CD8+ cells gave an average of roughly 3.3 ug of DNA. Points from the study as a whole: Patients had twenty-nine CD8+ CDR3 sequences in common with controls (the shared set).

The length of the CDR3 is 15 residues. CDR1 and CDR2 (germline): LNHDA, SQIVND (reference sequence). The trim removed 8 bases at V and 9 bases at J, leaving 9 bases unmatched. Comment on this clonotype: The target antigen is unknown.

Whoever was chosen for sequencing had shown CD8+CD57+ cell expansion by flow cytometry. Severe acquired aplastic anemia was the diagnosis recorded for all patients. Therapy had not been given to patients before blood sampling. Profiling that covered TCR beta VDJ and CDR3 relied on genomic DNA as its template. TCRdb recomputed calls from the reads with MiXCR, one row per CDR3 protein. The table has 100,000 to 150,000 distinct CDR3 sequences, roughly 40% seen once. This TCR came from a human donor with aplastic anemia. V usage is TRBV19 and J usage is TRBJ1-6, with 11 positions matching TRBD1. The sample taken for sequencing was sorted CD4+, CD8+, or CD8+CD57+ T cells (not recorded which) from PBMCs. CDR3 bases: TGTGCCAGTCAAGCGGCCGGGACAGGGGGTTCACCCCTCCACTTT. Encoded protein: CASQAAGTGGSPLHF.